Following are 22 T cell receptor beta chains from one sample sequenced in a study of blood T cell repertoires in COVID-19. Sequencing was performed with immunoSEQ multiplex PCR; in TCRdb, only in-frame clones are kept and a portion is missing. The table includes more than 85,000 clones, 75% to 90% detected once. The sequenced material came from peripheral blood. Receptors originate from a human donor in a cohort sampled during active COVID-19.

CDR3: CASTAPAYNEQFF. CDR3 DNA: TGTGCCAGCACCGCCCCGGCCTACAATGAGCAGTTCTTC. The chain links TRBV7-2 to TRBJ2-1; no clear D. This CDR3 spans 13 amino acids. Per germline, CDR1 SGHTA and CDR2 FQGNSA. The V gene lost 7 bases and the J gene lost 2 bases, with 9 bases spanning the gap.

The chain links TRBV19 to TRBJ1-2, with 11 bases lining up with TRBD1. CDR3 length: 17 residues. Germline V gene sequence: CDR1 LNHDA, CDR2 SQIVND (reference sequence). After removal of 4 bases from V and 8 bases from J, the junction contained 15 bases not matched to a gene. CDR3 region: CASSREVAGTGGTGYTF. CDR3 bases: TGTGCCAGTAGTAGGGAAGTCGCCGGGACAGGGGGAACAGGCTACACCTTC.

As DNA, the CDR3 is TGCGCCAGCAGCCAAGACAGGGGGGCTGGCTCATATGGCTACACCTTC. The encoded protein is CASSQDRGAGSYGYTF. The gene calls are TRBV4-3 and TRBJ1-2; 7 nucleotides line up with TRBD1. The CDR3 extends over 16 amino acids. The germline gives CDR1 LGHNA, CDR2 YSLEER. V gave up 0 bases and J gave up 5 bases; unmatched junction bases: 9.

J is TRBJ1-4 and V is TRBV4-1, with D uncertain. This CDR3 comprises 14 residues. Germline assignment: CDR1 MGHRA and CDR2 YSYEKL. V was shortened by 1 base and J by 8 bases, with 11 bases between the two germline ends. The CDR3 region has the DNA TGCGCCAGCAGCCAAGGCCAGGTCGACGAAAAACTGTTTTTT. As protein: CASSQGQVDEKLFF.

The chain links TRBV11-2 to TRBJ2-6; D might be TRBD1 (6 bases). The CDR3 is made up of 18 amino acids. The germline V and J ends were trimmed by 5 bases and 0 bases, with 17 bases remaining between them. The germline gives CDR1 SGHAT, CDR2 FQNNGV. The CDR3, as DNA: TGTGCCAGCAGCCACACCGGTGTGGGGGCCTCTGGGGCCAACGTCCTGACTTTC. It is translated as CASSHTGVGASGANVLTF.

The chain joins TRBV7-2 to TRBJ2-4; TRBD1 is a possible D gene (6 bases). This CDR3 has 13 residues. The germline gives CDR1 SGHTA, CDR2 FQGNSA. Trimming took 2 bases from V and 7 from J, leaving 9 bases between them. CDR3 sequence reads: CASSLNRANIQYF. The CDR3 nucleotides read TGTGCCAGCAGCTTAAACAGGGCGAACATTCAGTACTTC.

The chain couples TRBV7-9 to TRBJ2-1; 8 nucleotides align to TRBD1. V lost 5 bases to trimming and J lost 5 bases; unmatched junction nucleotides: 8. The germline CDR1 and CDR2 sequences are SEHNR and FQNEAQ (reference sequence). CDR3 length equals 15 residues. CDR3 protein: CASSLYSTGDNEQFF. In DNA, the CDR3 is TGTGCCAGCAGCCTCTACTCGACAGGGGACAATGAGCAGTTCTTC.

The CDR3, as DNA: TGTGCCAGCAGCCAAGAAACTAGCGGGGGGGCTGGCGGGGAGCTGTTTTTT. Protein sequence: CASSQETSGGAGGELFF. The V and J genes are TRBV4-2 and TRBJ2-2, with 13 bases identical to TRBD2. V trimming: 0 bases; J trimming: 7 bases; junction bases outside the gene matches: 5. The CDR3 spans 17 residues. Germline CDR1 LGHNA, CDR2 YNFKEQ.

The genes are TRBV18 and TRBJ1-2, with no clear D. Germline assignment: CDR1 KGHSH and CDR2 LQKENI. V was trimmed by 4 bases and J by 6 bases, leaving 12 bases between them. This CDR3 comprises 13 residues. CDR3 DNA sequence: TGTGCCAGCTCACAATCTTCAACGGATGGCTACACCTTC. Translating gives CASSQSSTDGYTF. The complete variable domain, with remaining parts taken from reference TRBV18 and TRBJ1-2, reads NAGVMQNPRHLVRRRGQEARLRCSPMKGHSHVYWYRQLPEEGLKFMVYLQKENIIDESGMPKERFSAEFPKEGPSILRIQQVVRGDSAAYFCASSQSSTDGYTFGSGTRLTVV.

The gene calls are TRBV4-2 and TRBJ2-3, with 8 bases matching TRBD2. Per the germline V gene, CDR1 is LGHNA and CDR2 is YNFKEQ. This CDR3 has 16 residues. V lost 1 base and J lost 0; bases outside the gene matches: 3. DNA for the CDR3: TGTGCCAGCAGCCAAGGCATAGCGGGGAGCACAGATACGCAGTATTTT. Protein product: CASSQGIAGSTDTQYF.

This clone showed up just a few times. This chain uses TRBV6-5 with TRBJ1-3; TRBD1 aligns across 9 bases. Germline-derived CDR1 and CDR2 are MNHEY and SVGAGI. The CDR3 extends over 15 amino acids. V shed 5 bases and J 2 bases; nucleotides not matched to a gene: 4. CDR3 protein: CASSLRDRAGNTIYF. In nucleotides, the CDR3 is TGTGCCAGCAGTCTCCGGGACAGGGCTGGAAACACCATATATTTT.

V gene TRBV5-6 combines with J gene TRBJ1-5; no clear D. Deletions cut 0 bases from V and 0 bases from J, with 7 bases between. The CDR3 contains 15 residues. In germline, CDR1 is SGHDT, CDR2 YYEEEE. The CDR3 spells CASSLGRYSNQPQHF. CDR3 in DNA: TGTGCCAGCAGCTTGGGGCGGTATAGCAATCAGCCCCAGCATTTT.

The chain has TRBV7-2 and TRBJ2-1; weak D call: TRBD1 (6 bases). Per germline, CDR1 SGHTA and CDR2 FQGNSA. The CDR3 consists of 16 residues. V lost 5 bases and J 4 bases, leaving 18 bases between the germline ends. CDR3 sequence reads: CASSPGGQGWYNEQFF. DNA of the CDR3: TGTGCCAGCAGCCCCGGTGGTCAGGGGTGGTACAATGAGCAGTTCTTC.

The chain carries TRBV5-4 and TRBJ1-3, with 8 positions matching TRBD1. Germline V gene data show CDR1 as SGHNT and CDR2 as YYREEE (reference sequence). This CDR3 is 16 amino acids long. Trimming cost V 0 bases and J 4 bases; bases outside gene matches: 6. In nucleotides, the CDR3 is TGTGCCAGCAGCTTGGGTCAGGGGGCCATCGGAAACACCATATATTTT. Protein: CASSLGQGAIGNTIYF.

J is TRBJ2-3 and V is TRBV7-6; D may be TRBD2 (5 bases). This CDR3 has 15 residues. Trimming took 4 bases from V and 0 from J, leaving 11 bases between them. Per germline, CDR1 SGHVS and CDR2 FNYEAQ. CDR3: CASSSPGLSTDTQYF. CDR3 nucleotides: TGTGCCAGCAGCTCCCCGGGATTGAGCACAGATACGCAGTATTTT.

This chain joins TRBV7-2 and TRBJ2-5, with 11 bases fitting TRBD2. Germline lookup yields CDR1 SGHTA and CDR2 FQGNSA. The V gene end was trimmed by 0 bases and the J gene end by 2 bases; junction bases not matched to a gene: 5. The CDR3 sequence is 17 residues long. CDR3 coding DNA: TGTGCCAGCAGCTTAGCGGGGCTAGCGGGGGGTCAAGAGACCCAGTACTTC. Encoded protein: CASSLAGLAGGQETQYF. The variable domain in full, completed from reference TRBV7-2 and TRBJ2-5, reads GAGVSQSPSNKVTEKGKDVELRCDPISGHTALYWYRQSLGQGLEFLIYFQGNSAPDKSGLPSDRFSAERTGGSVSTLTIQRTQQEDSAVYLCASSLAGLAGGQETQYFGPGTRLLVL.

This clone was counted at least ten times. The chain employs TRBV7-8 and TRBJ1-2; D is unclear. The CDR3 runs to 15 residues. The germline V and J ends were trimmed by 3 bases and 6 bases, with 17 bases remaining between them. CDR1 is SGHVS and CDR2 is FQNEAQ in the germline V gene. The CDR3 protein is CASSFLGRELDGYTF. For the CDR3, the DNA is TGTGCCAGCAGCTTCCTGGGGAGGGAGTTAGATGGCTACACCTTC.

The rearrangement joins TRBV28 to TRBJ1-5; D is unclear. Germline CDR1 MDHEN, CDR2 SYDVKM. Trimming took off 6 bases at V and 6 bases at J, with 21 bases between the two ends. This CDR3 is built from 16 residues. The CDR3 is CASRPRSVYSIQPQHF. The DNA for the CDR3 is TGTGCCAGCAGGCCCCGTTCGGTTTATTCAATTCAGCCCCAGCATTTT.

The chain carries TRBV5-1 and TRBJ2-2; D may be TRBD1 (5 bases). Germline CDR1 SGHRS, CDR2 YFSETQ. This CDR3 spans 16 amino acids. Trimming removed 1 base from V and 4 bases from J, with 14 bases in between. In DNA form, the CDR3 reads TGCGCCAGCAGCTTGCTAGGGGCAGGGCTCACCGGGGAGCTGTTTTTT. Translating gives CASSLLGAGLTGELFF.

The gene calls are TRBV5-5 and TRBJ2-1, with 11 positions matching TRBD2. The ends lost 1 base at V and 6 bases at J; junction bases unmatched: 9. Germline-derived CDR1 and CDR2 are SGHKS and YYEKEE (reference sequence). The CDR3 is 17 amino acids. CDR3 sequence (DNA): TGTGCCAGCAGCTTGACGCGTAGCGGGGGGGCCTTCAATGAGCAGTTCTTC. Its protein is CASSLTRSGGAFNEQFF.

The chain carries TRBV18 and TRBJ1-3, with 9 bases identical to TRBD1. The J segment lost 2 bases and the V segment lost 5 bases, leaving 4 bases of the junction unmatched. The germline gives CDR1 KGHSH, CDR2 LQKENI. This CDR3 is 15 amino acids long. In DNA form, the CDR3 reads TGTGCCAGCTCAGCAACAGGGGGCCCTGGAAACACCATATATTTT. Its translation is CASSATGGPGNTIYF.

CDR3 DNA sequence: TGTGCCAGCTCAGACAATATTTATAATTCACCCCTCCACTTT. It translates to CASSDNIYNSPLHF. J is TRBJ1-6 and V is TRBV18; D gene unclear. The CDR3 sequence is 14 residues long. V was pared by 5 bases and J by 4 bases, with 9 bases between. Germline loops: CDR1 KGHSH, CDR2 LQKENI.